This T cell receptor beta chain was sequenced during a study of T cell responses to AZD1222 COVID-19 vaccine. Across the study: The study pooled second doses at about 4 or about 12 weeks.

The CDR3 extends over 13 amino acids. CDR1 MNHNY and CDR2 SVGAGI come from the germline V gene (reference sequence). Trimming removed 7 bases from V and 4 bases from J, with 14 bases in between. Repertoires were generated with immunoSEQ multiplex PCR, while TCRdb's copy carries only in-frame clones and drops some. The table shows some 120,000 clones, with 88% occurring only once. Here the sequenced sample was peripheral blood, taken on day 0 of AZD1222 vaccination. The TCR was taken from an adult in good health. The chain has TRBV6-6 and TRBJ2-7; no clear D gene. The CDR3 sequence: CASTDIVEYEQYF. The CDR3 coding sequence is TGTGCCAGCACCGACATTGTAGAATACGAGCAGTACTTC.